Listed here are 10 T cell receptor beta chains from one sample, sequenced in a study of cytomegalovirus exposure and HLA in healthy donors. TCRdb keeps only in-frame clones here, not all; method: immunoSEQ multiplex PCR. The top ten hold approximately 3.1% of the sample, which has around 150,000 clones, more than 70% seen once. Sequenced material: PBMCs. The receptors originated from a man aged 18 to 29 in good health and CMV-seronegative.

V and J are TRBV4-3 and TRBJ2-6; D perhaps matches TRBD2 (6 bases). The V end was cut by 3 bases, the J end by 0 bases, with 12 bases between. The CDR3 loop spans 17 amino acids. Per the germline V gene, CDR1 is LGHNA and CDR2 is YSLEER. The CDR3: CASSQDYPSSGANVLTF. For the CDR3, the DNA is TGCGCCAGCAGCCAGGACTACCCAAGCTCTGGGGCCAACGTCCTGACTTTC.

V gene TRBV4-3 combines with J gene TRBJ2-5; 7 bases agree with TRBD1. The trim removed 0 bases at V and 5 bases at J, leaving 9 bases unmatched. The CDR3 is 16 residues long. Per germline, CDR1 LGHNA and CDR2 YSLEER. CDR3 in amino acids: CASSQEATGRRETQYF. Written as DNA, the CDR3 is TGCGCCAGCAGCCAAGAGGCGACAGGGCGACGGGAGACCCAGTACTTC.

The rearrangement uses TRBV11-3 and TRBJ1-5, with 12 bases that match TRBD1. The CDR3 runs 18 residues. V shed 6 bases and J 6 bases; nucleotides not matched to a gene: 15. The germline gives CDR1 SGHNT, CDR2 YENEEA. The CDR3 DNA reads TGTGCCAGCAGTGTGATCCGGGACAGGGGGCGAATTTGTCAGCCCCAGCATTTT. Translated, it gives CASSVIRDRGRICQPQHF.

This clone has only a few counts. This same CDR3 is encoded by further DNA sequences in the sample. This chain's CDR3 is CASSPRDRGSTDTQYF. Here the CDR3 DNA reads TGTGCCAGCTCACCACGGGACAGGGGCTCCACAGATACGCAGTATTTT. The chain joins TRBV18 to TRBJ2-3, with 10 bases that match TRBD1. The CDR3 sequence is 16 residues long. V shed 1 base, J shed 2 bases, and the junction held 3 bases outside the gene matches. From germline, CDR1 is KGHSH and CDR2 LQKENI.

A note on this clone: Other nucleotide sequences in the sample specify the same CDR3. The rearrangement links TRBV7-9 to TRBJ1-1; D is perhaps TRBD1 (6 bases). The germline V gene encodes CDR1 SEHNR and CDR2 FQNEAQ (reference sequence). This CDR3 has 13 residues. Trimming took off 2 bases at V and 3 bases at J, with 7 bases between the two ends. This chain's CDR3 is CASSLKGDTEAFF. The CDR3 DNA reads as TGTGCCAGCAGCTTAAAGGGGGACACTGAAGCTTTCTTT.

V gene TRBV7-9 combines with J gene TRBJ2-1; 9 bases are a match to TRBD2. Trimming at V came to 3 bases and at J to 15 bases, leaving 21 bases not matched to a gene. Germline values: CDR1 SEHNR, CDR2 FQNEAQ (reference sequence). This CDR3 contains 17 residues. CDR3 sequence (DNA): TGTGCCAGCAGCTTGACAGGCAGCGGGAGGAGGGGGGAGAGTGGGTTCTTC. Its protein is CASSLTGSGRRGESGFF.

This chain links TRBV19 with TRBJ2-3, with D unclear. Germline V lookup: CDR1 LNHDA, CDR2 SQIVND (reference sequence). The ends were cut back, 3 bases at V and 2 bases at J, with 9 bases in the middle. The length of the CDR3 is 14 residues. Written as DNA, the CDR3 is TGTGCCAGTAGTATGCGAAGTCCCACAGATACGCAGTATTTT. It encodes CASSMRSPTDTQYF.

The chain has TRBV28 and TRBJ1-1; D is uncertain. In germline, CDR1 is MDHEN, CDR2 SYDVKM. The CDR3 is 16 amino acids. V lost 5 bases and J 0 bases, leaving 16 bases between the germline ends. DNA for the CDR3: TGTGCCAGCAGTCTGACGGGGTACCTTGTGAACACTGAAGCTTTCTTT. This encodes CASSLTGYLVNTEAFF.

The V gene is TRBV30, the J gene TRBJ2-3; TRBD2 matches at 8 bases. The germline CDR1 and CDR2 sequences are GTSNPN and SVGIG (reference sequence). This CDR3 has 17 amino acids. Unmatched junction bases numbered 10, after V lost 0 bases and J lost 2 bases. The CDR3 spells CAWSVILGRGVTDTQYF. The CDR3, as DNA: TGTGCCTGGAGTGTAATTCTGGGGCGGGGGGTCACAGATACGCAGTATTTT.

V and J are TRBV5-1 and TRBJ1-4, with 8 bases identical to TRBD1. The trim removed 0 bases at V and 8 bases at J, leaving 9 bases unmatched. CDR3 length equals 16 residues. CDR1 and CDR2 from the germline V gene are SGHRS and YFSETQ. CDR3: CASSLAATGDSEKLFF. CDR3 nucleotides: TGCGCCAGCAGCTTGGCCGCGACAGGGGACAGCGAAAAACTGTTTTTT.